Listed below are T cell receptor beta chains from one sample, sequenced in a study of cytomegalovirus exposure and HLA in healthy donors. Generated by immunoSEQ multiplex PCR, the TCRdb table keeps only in-frame clones and is missing some. This sample carries under 110,000 clones, around four fifths of them seen once, and the ten largest clones take roughly 4%. The source material was PBMCs. These receptors came from a man aged 40-49 years in good health and CMV-seronegative. The CDR3 runs from the conserved cysteine through the conserved F or W. D genes are given only for firm matches. Clone sizes are given selectively: once, few, many, or a class where the clone is expanded.

TRBD1 TRBJ1-2 TRBV6-5 . CASRNRQGGGYTF TGTGCCAGCAGAAACCGACAGGGTGGGGGCTACACCTTC
. TRBJ1-3 TRBV4-1 few CASSLVEVSGNTIYF TGCGCCAGCAGCCTGGTCGAGGTCTCTGGAAACACCATATATTTT
. TRBJ2-2 TRBV7-9 few CASSLALTGELFF TGTGCCAGCAGCTTAGCCCTCACCGGGGAGCTGTTTTTT
. TRBJ1-1 TRBV7-9 . CASSLRGNTEAFF TGTGCCAGCAGCTTACGGGGGAACACTGAAGCTTTCTTT
. TRBJ2-7 TRBV18 . CASSPSTGPYEQYF TGTGCCAGCTCACCATCGACAGGACCCTACGAGCAGTACTTC
TRBD1 TRBJ1-2 TRBV19 . CASSIRTGDNYGYTF TGTGCCAGTAGTATCAGGACAGGGGACAACTATGGCTACACCTTC
. TRBJ1-2 TRBV15 . CATKERVSDYGYTF TGTGCCACCAAAGAGAGGGTGTCGGATTATGGCTACACCTTC
TRBD1 TRBJ2-2 TRBV11-1 . CASIHRGQNTGELFF TGTGCCAGCATTCACAGGGGACAGAACACCGGGGAGCTGTTTTTT
TRBD1 TRBJ1-3 TRBV28 . CASSGQALTGNTIYF TGTGCCAGCAGTGGACAGGCGTTAACAGGAAACACCATATATTTT
TRBD1 TRBJ2-5 TRBV9 . CASSLQGKETQYF TGTGCCAGCAGCCTACAGGGGAAGGAGACCCAGTACTTC
TRBD1 TRBJ1-5 TRBV10-3 . CAISESGRGQGAGNQPQHF TGTGCCATCAGTGAGTCGGGGAGGGGACAGGGGGCTGGCAATCAGCCCCAGCATTTT
. TRBJ2-5 TRBV11-3 . CASSLGAKETQYF TGTGCCAGCAGCTTGGGGGCCAAGGAGACCCAGTACTTC
TRBD1 TRBJ1-4 TRBV7-3 . CASSPDRGKEKLFF TGTGCCAGCAGCCCCGACAGGGGGAAGGAAAAACTGTTTTTT
. TRBJ2-2 TRBV19 . CASRFGGAFGELFF TGTGCCAGTAGGTTTGGGGGGGCCTTCGGGGAGCTGTTTTTT
TRBD1 TRBJ1-4 TRBV30 . CAWGPGTADEKLFF TGTGCCTGGGGGCCCGGGACAGCCGATGAAAAACTGTTTTTT
TRBD1 TRBJ1-1 TRBV5-1 . CASSSIQGMNTEAFF TGCGCCAGCAGCTCTATACAGGGGATGAACACTGAAGCTTTCTTT
TRBD1 TRBJ1-1 TRBV9 . CASSVVGTGTEAFF TGTGCCAGCAGCGTAGTTGGGACAGGGACTGAAGCTTTCTTT
. TRBJ1-5 TRBV23-1 . CASSQDPRERDQPQHF TGCGCCAGCAGCCAAGATCCCAGGGAACGGGATCAGCCCCAGCATTTT
. TRBJ1-6 TRBV18 . CASSPPGGTNSPLHF TGTGCCAGCTCACCACCGGGGGGGACCAATTCACCCCTCCACTTT
TRBD2 TRBJ2-3 TRBV5-1 few CASSFGGLGTDTQYF TGCGCCAGCAGCTTTGGGGGACTAGGTACAGATACGCAGTATTTT
TRBD1 TRBJ1-2 TRBV18 . CASSPTGDGYTF TGTGCCAGCTCACCAACAGGGGATGGCTACACCTTC
TRBD2 TRBJ2-1 TRBV10-3 few CAIIKTSGVDNEQFF TGTGCCATCATAAAGACTAGCGGGGTGGACAATGAGCAGTTCTTC
. TRBJ2-5 TRBV5-1 . CASSSGHPETQYF TGCGCCAGCAGCTCAGGTCATCCGGAGACCCAGTACTTC
. TRBJ1-1 TRBV6-1 . CASNPTVNTEAFF TGTGCCAGCAACCCGACAGTGAACACTGAAGCTTTCTTT
. TRBJ1-2 TRBV27 . CASSLGASYGYTF TGTGCCAGCAGTTTGGGAGCCTCGTATGGCTACACCTTC
TRBD2 TRBJ2-2 TRBV6-1 . CASSQTSVAGELFF TGTGCCAGCAGTCAGACTAGCGTGGCCGGGGAGCTGTTTTTT
TRBD1 TRBJ1-1 TRBV6-5 . CASFEGGLAEAFF TGTGCCAGCTTCGAAGGGGGCCTAGCTGAAGCTTTCTTT
. TRBJ1-2 TRBV27 . CASSLRAANYGYTF TGTGCCAGCAGTTTGAGGGCAGCTAACTATGGCTACACCTTC
. TRBJ2-3 TRBV21-1 . CASTLGHPSQQGYTQYF TGTGCCAGTACTCTCGGACACCCCTCCCAACAAGGGTATACGCAGTATTTT
TRBD2 TRBJ2-5 TRBV28 . CASSGRGGPVPQETQYF TGTGCCAGCAGTGGTCGGGGGGGGCCGGTCCCTCAAGAGACCCAGTACTTC
. TRBJ1-6 TRBV4-2 once CASSQGGGPNNSPLHF TGTGCCAGCAGCCAAGGCGGGGGACCCAATAATTCACCCCTCCACTTT
. TRBJ1-1 TRBV19 few CASSIKGDTEAFF TGTGCCAGTAGTATAAAGGGGGACACTGAAGCTTTCTTT
TRBD1 TRBJ2-1 TRBV7-3 . CASSSNVMAGGEQFF TGTGCCAGCAGCTCCAACGTTATGGCAGGGGGTGAGCAGTTCTTC
TRBD2 TRBJ2-2 TRBV5-1 . CASSGTSASNTGELFF TGCGCCAGCAGCGGGACTAGTGCTTCGAACACCGGGGAGCTGTTTTTT
. TRBJ2-5 TRBV6-1 . CASRKRERGETQYF TGTGCCAGCCGAAAAAGGGAAAGGGGGGAGACCCAGTACTTC
TRBD1 TRBJ1-2 TRBV7-9 . CASSLMGQGAQGYTF TGTGCCAGCAGCTTAATGGGACAGGGGGCGCAAGGCTACACCTTC
TRBD1 TRBJ1-4 TRBV28 . CASSSMDRGGEKLFF TGTGCCAGCAGTTCCATGGACAGGGGAGGTGAAAAACTGTTTTTT